This T cell receptor beta chain was obtained from a study of T cell repertoires in aging, cancer and after chemotherapy. CDR3 length: 14 amino acids. V shed 7 bases and J 9 bases; nucleotides not matched to a gene: 11. Germline V gene sequence: CDR1 SQVTM, CDR2 ANQGSEA. TRB rearrangements spanning V, D and J were amplified using mixed TRB-A/B primers. TCRdb passed the multiplex PCR reads through MiXCR, listing each CDR3 protein once. This sample carries about 2,800 distinct CDR3 sequences, approximately 42% of them seen once, and the ten largest clones take 40% to 45%. TCR beta rearrangements were amplified from peripheral blood genomic DNA.

This sequence was found in a human donor with a blood cancer. The sequenced material came from blood. The rearrangement joins TRBV29-1 to TRBJ2-2; 10 positions agree with TRBD2. CDR3 sequence: CSARLSGRDRELFF. The CDR3, as DNA: TGCAGCGCAAGACTCAGCGGGAGGGACCGGGAGCTGTTTTTT.